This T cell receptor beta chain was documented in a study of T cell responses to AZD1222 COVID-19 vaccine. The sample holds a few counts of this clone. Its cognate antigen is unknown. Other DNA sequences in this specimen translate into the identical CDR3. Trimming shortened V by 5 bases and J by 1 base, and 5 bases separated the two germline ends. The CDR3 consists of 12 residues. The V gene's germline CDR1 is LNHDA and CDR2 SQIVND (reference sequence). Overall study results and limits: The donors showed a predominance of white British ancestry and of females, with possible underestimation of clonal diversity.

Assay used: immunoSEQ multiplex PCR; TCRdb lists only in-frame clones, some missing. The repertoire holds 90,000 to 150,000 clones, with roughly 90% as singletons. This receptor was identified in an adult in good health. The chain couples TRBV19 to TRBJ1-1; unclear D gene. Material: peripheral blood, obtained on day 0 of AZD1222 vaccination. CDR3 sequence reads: CASSWWNTEAFF. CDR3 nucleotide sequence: TGTGCCAGTAGTTGGTGGAACACTGAAGCTTTCTTT.